This T cell receptor (beta chain) came from a study of shared clonotypes between healthy human individuals. Study at large: There were three CD4 naive, three CD4 memory, two CD8 naive and one CD8 memory plates per donor. Study-level findings and limits: Sampling covered blood only; tissue repertoires likely differ. Among donors, sharing of clonotypes was expected to be affected by sequencing depth. Several donors shared roughly 5% of their naive CD4 clonotypes.

This table comes from immunoSEQ multiplex PCR, and its TCRdb copy is limited to in-frame clones, with some not included. The table records approximately 500,000 clones, almost 97% of them present only once. A remark on this clone: The antigen is unknown.

The sequence was obtained from a woman in her thirties in good health. The specimen sequenced was naive CD4+ T cells sorted from blood. Subset here: CD45RA+ positively selected.

The CDR3 DNA sequence: TGTGCCAGCAGGCCTGCCGGGATAGAGCAGTACTTC. Translated: CASRPAGIEQYF. V and J are TRBV11-2 and TRBJ2-5; TRBD2 is a possible D gene (5 bases). Germline CDR1 SGHAT, CDR2 FQNNGV. The CDR3 length is 12 residues. Trimming left V 6 bases short and J 11 bases short, with 16 bases between.